The sequence of this T cell receptor (beta chain) was determined in a study of OX40 agonist ivuxolimab in advanced cancers. Study-wide background: While on treatment, patients had intravenous ivuxolimab at 0.01 to 10 mg/kg every 2 weeks. Study conclusions and caveats: At 0.1 to 3.0 mg/kg, clonal expansion of CD4+ and CD8+ blood T cells had occurred by week 6.

The method was immunoSEQ multiplex PCR; TCRdb's version includes in-frame clones alone and lacks a portion of them. The table has about 83,000 clones, about 88% seen once. Systemic immunosuppression or autoimmune disease history was grounds to exclude patients. V was pared by 6 bases and J by 4 bases, with 5 bases of the junction left unmatched. The CDR3 sequence is 15 residues long. Germline V gives CDR1 SNHLY, CDR2 FYNNEI. As for this clone: Its antigen is as yet unknown.

The material sequenced was CD4+ or CD8+ T cells sorted from blood, taken in a trial of the OX40 agonist ivuxolimab. The chain joins TRBV2 to TRBJ2-2, with TRBD2 matching 10 bases. The source of this sequence is an adult with an advanced solid tumor such as melanoma, head and neck, liver or kidney cancer. CDR3 loop: CASSPRTSGTGELFF. CDR3 nucleotide sequence: TGTGCCAGCAGCCCCCGGACTAGCGGCACCGGGGAGCTGTTTTTT.